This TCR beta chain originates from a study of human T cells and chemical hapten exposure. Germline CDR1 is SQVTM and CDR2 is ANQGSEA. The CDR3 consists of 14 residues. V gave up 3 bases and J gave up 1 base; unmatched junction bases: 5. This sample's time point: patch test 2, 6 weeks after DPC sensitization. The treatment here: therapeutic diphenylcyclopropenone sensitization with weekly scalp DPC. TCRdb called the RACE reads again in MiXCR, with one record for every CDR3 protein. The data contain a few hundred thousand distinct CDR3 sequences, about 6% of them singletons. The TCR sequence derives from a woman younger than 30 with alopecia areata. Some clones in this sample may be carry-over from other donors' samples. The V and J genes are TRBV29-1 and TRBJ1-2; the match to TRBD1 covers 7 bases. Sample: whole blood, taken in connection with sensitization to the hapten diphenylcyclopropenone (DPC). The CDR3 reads CSVELAGGNYGYTF. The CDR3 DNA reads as TGCAGCGTTGAGTTGGCAGGGGGTAACTATGGCTACACCTTC.